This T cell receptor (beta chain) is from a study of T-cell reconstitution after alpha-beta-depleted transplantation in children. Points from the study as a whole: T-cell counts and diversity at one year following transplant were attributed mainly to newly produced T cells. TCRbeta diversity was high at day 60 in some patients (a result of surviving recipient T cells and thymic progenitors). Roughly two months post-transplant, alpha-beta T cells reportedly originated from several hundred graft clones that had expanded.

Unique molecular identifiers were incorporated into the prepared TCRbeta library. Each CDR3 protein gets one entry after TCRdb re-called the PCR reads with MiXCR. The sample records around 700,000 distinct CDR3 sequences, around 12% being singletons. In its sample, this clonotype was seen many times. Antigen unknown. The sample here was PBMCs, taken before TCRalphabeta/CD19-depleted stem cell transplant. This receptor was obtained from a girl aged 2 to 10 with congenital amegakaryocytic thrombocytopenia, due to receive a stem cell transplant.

The CDR3 region has the DNA TGTGCCAGCAGTCAGGGGCCGGTCAATGAGCAGTTCTTC. Translated: CASSQGPVNEQFF. The chain employs TRBV12-3 or TRBV12-4 and TRBJ2-1; TRBD1 is a possible D gene (6 bases). The germline V and J ends were trimmed by 5 bases and 6 bases, with 11 bases remaining between them. The CDR3 contains 13 residues.